Detailed here is one TCR beta chain. These data come from a study of PD-L1 blockade in urothelial cancer. About the research overall: Males with bladder-origin urothelial cancer made up about 90% of the roughly 29 patients. Blood was analyzed 3 weeks (second dose) and 6 weeks after treatment start.

Each patient's cancer was a locally advanced or metastatic urothelial carcinoma. Each PCR reaction had synthetic TCR analog templates spiked into it. Assay used: immunoSEQ multiplex PCR; TCRdb lists only in-frame clones, some missing. Of about 24,000 clones in the sample, approximately 88% were seen once. The V and J ends lost 3 bases and 7 bases respectively, with 15 bases between them. The V gene's germline CDR1 is SGHTA and CDR2 FQGTGA. This CDR3 is 14 amino acids long. The sequences come from PBMCs, collected around atezolizumab (anti-PD-L1) treatment. The clonotype was recovered from a man in his forties or fifties with urothelial cancer. The gene calls are TRBV7-3 and TRBJ2-5; D perhaps matches TRBD1 (6 bases). This CDR3 is CASSFQQGLGTQYF. DNA of the CDR3: TGTGCCAGCAGCTTCCAACAGGGCCTAGGGACCCAGTACTTC. The full variable domain, rest sourced from reference TRBV7-3 and TRBJ2-5, is GAGVSQTPSNKVTEKGKYVELRCDPISGHTALYWYRQSLGQGPEFLIYFQGTGAADDSGLPNDRFFAVRPEGSVSTLKIQRTERGDSAVYLCASSFQQGLGTQYFGPGTRLLVL.